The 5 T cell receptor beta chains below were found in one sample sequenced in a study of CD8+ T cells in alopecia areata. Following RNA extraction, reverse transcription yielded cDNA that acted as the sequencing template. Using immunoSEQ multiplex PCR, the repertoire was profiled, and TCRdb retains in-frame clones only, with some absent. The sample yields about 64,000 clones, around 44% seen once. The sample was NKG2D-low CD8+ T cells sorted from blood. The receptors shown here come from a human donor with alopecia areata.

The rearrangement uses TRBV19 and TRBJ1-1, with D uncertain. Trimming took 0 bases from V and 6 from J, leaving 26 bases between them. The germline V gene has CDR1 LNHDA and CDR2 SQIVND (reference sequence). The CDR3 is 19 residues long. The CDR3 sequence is CASSIDLVAAAALRAEAFF. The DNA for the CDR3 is TGTGCCAGTAGTATAGATCTAGTAGCGGCAGCCGCTCTTAGGGCTGAAGCTTTCTTT.

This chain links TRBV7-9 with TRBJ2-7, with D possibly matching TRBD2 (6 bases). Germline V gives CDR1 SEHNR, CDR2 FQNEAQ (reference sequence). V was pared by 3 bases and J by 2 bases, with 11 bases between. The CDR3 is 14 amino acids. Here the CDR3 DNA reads TGTGCCAGCAGCTTCCCTAGCGCAACCTACGAGCAGTACTTC. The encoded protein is CASSFPSATYEQYF.

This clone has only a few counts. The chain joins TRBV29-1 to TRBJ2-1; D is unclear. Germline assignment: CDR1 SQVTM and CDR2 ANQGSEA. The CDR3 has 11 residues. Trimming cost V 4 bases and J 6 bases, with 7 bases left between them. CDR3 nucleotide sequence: TGCAGCGTTGGTAATTCCAATGAGCAGTTCTTC. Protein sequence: CSVGNSNEQFF.

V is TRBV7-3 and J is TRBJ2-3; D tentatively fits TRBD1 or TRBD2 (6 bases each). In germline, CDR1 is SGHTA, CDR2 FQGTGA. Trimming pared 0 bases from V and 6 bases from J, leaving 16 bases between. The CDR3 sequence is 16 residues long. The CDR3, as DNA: TGTGCCAGCAGCTTAACCGGGTCGGGGGCTATGGATACGCAGTATTTT. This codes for CASSLTGSGAMDTQYF. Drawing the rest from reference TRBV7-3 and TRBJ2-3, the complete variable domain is GAGVSQTPSNKVTEKGKYVELRCDPISGHTALYWYRQSLGQGPEFLIYFQGTGAADDSGLPNDRFFAVRPEGSVSTLKIQRTERGDSAVYLCASSLTGSGAMDTQYFGPGTRLTVL.

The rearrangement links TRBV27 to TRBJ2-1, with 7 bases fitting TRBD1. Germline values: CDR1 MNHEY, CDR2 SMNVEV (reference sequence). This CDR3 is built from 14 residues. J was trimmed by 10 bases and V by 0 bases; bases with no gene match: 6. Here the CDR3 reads CASSLSTGRREQFF. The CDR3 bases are TGTGCCAGCAGTTTATCGACAGGGCGCAGGGAGCAGTTCTTC.